The sequence of this TCR beta chain was determined in a study of T cells in Graves' hyperthyroidism and ophthalmopathy. Based on clinical symptoms, serum thyroxine and TRAb, thyroid ultrasound and orbital computed tomography, diagnoses were reached. The germline V and J ends were trimmed by 3 bases and 10 bases, with 15 bases remaining between them. Germline lookup yields CDR1 MDHEN and CDR2 SYDVKM. The CDR3 length is 13 residues. Note on this clonotype: Antigen: not known.

General study results and limits: Prediction of ophthalmopathy progression came a median roughly 6.4 months pre-onset. Ophthalmopathy could be told apart from stable hyperthyroidism with a 13 V-J model.

RNA transcripts yielded amplified TCR beta CDR3 regions. TCR CDR3 underwent first-round RT-PCR with the HTBI primer set. Using its own MiXCR run on the multiplex PCR reads, TCRdb lists one record per CDR3 protein. The data show around 210,000 distinct CDR3 sequences, with 17% seen just once and over 45% held by the top ten. This chain joins TRBV28 and TRBJ2-5, with D perhaps matching TRBD1 (5 bases). The TCR sequence derives from a woman aged 45-59 years with Graves' hyperthyroidism. Specimen: blood. CDR3 region: CASSFLQVPGQYF. CDR3 DNA sequence: TGTGCCAGCAGTTTTCTACAGGTCCCAGGCCAGTACTTC.